These 18 T cell receptor beta chains share one sample of origin, sequenced in a study of T-cell reconstitution after alpha-beta-depleted transplantation in children. The TCRbeta library incorporated unique molecular identifiers. TCRdb passed the PCR reads through MiXCR, listing each CDR3 protein once. The sample lists about a million distinct CDR3 sequences, 25% to 30% occurring once. This specimen consisted of PBMCs, mostly from graft donor cells, obtained 360 days after TCRalphabeta/CD19-depleted stem cell transplant. Receptors originate from a boy in the first two years of life who had a stem cell transplant for SCID, so the T cells may come from the graft donor.

The genes are TRBV7-3 and TRBJ2-2; 7 bases line up with TRBD2. Germline trimming cut 0 bases from V and 5 bases from J; bases unmatched to any gene: 12. Germline lookup yields CDR1 SGHTA and CDR2 FQGTGA. CDR3 length: 18 residues. CDR3 sequence: CASSLTALPSGVTGELFF. The CDR3 DNA follows: TGTGCCAGCAGCTTAACAGCCCTTCCTAGCGGAGTAACCGGGGAGCTGTTTTTT.

This clonotype was detected a few times. V gene TRBV28 combines with J gene TRBJ1-5; the D is unclear. Trimming pared 6 bases from V and 0 bases from J, leaving 9 bases between. The CDR3 contains 14 residues. The germline V gene encodes CDR1 MDHEN and CDR2 SYDVKM. CDR3 bases: TGTGCCAGCAGCGTTTTAGTTAGCAATCAGCCCCAGCATTTT. It yields the protein CASSVLVSNQPQHF.

This chain uses TRBV5-1 with TRBJ2-1, with 9 nucleotides matching TRBD1. The CDR3 has 15 residues. The V gene end was trimmed by 7 bases and the J gene end by 3 bases; junction bases not matched to a gene: 8. Germline V gene sequence: CDR1 SGHRS, CDR2 YFSETQ. The CDR3 coding sequence is TGCGCCAGCGGGCCCCGGGACAGGGTCTACAATGAGCAGTTCTTC. Translated, it gives CASGPRDRVYNEQFF.

The chain uses TRBV20-1 and TRBJ2-1, with TRBD2 matching over 12 bases. CDR1 and CDR2 from the germline V gene are DFQATT and SNEGSKA (reference sequence). The CDR3 consists of 19 residues. V was pared by 6 bases and J by 0 bases, with 15 bases of the junction left unmatched. The CDR3 DNA reads as TGCAGTGCAATAGGCACTAGCGGGGGGTCCGGCGTCTCCTACAATGAGCAGTTCTTC. Translated, it gives CSAIGTSGGSGVSYNEQFF.

This sequence joins TRBV12-3 or TRBV12-4 and TRBJ2-5; a possible D gene is TRBD1 (5 bases). Trimming left V 11 bases short and J 6 bases short, with 13 bases between. The CDR3 extends over 11 amino acids. CDR3: CASTESQTQYF. For the CDR3, the DNA is TGTGCCTCGACAGAGTCCCAGACCCAGTACTTC.

The chain couples TRBV2 to TRBJ2-7; 7 positions match TRBD1. The CDR3 covers 14 residues. The V gene's germline CDR1 is SNHLY and CDR2 FYNNEI. The trim removed 6 bases at V and 4 bases at J, leaving 9 bases unmatched. For the CDR3, the DNA is TGTGCCAGCAGCGACCAGGGGGATGGGTACGAGCAGTACTTC. It encodes CASSDQGDGYEQYF.

The V call is TRBV30, the J call TRBJ2-5; possible D gene TRBD1, 5 bases. Trimming removed 0 bases from V and 4 bases from J, with 6 bases in between. The CDR3 runs 12 residues. The germline gives CDR1 GTSNPN, CDR2 SVGIG (reference sequence). The CDR3 nucleotides are TGTGCCTGGAGTGTAGGGGCAGAGACCCAGTACTTC. It encodes CAWSVGAETQYF.

The gene calls are TRBV20-1 and TRBJ1-5; D may be TRBD1 (5 bases). The CDR3 contains 13 residues. CDR1 is DFQATT and CDR2 is SNEGSKA in the germline V gene (reference sequence). Trimming took 3 bases from V and 3 from J, leaving 9 bases between them. This CDR3 is CSASSGTNQPQHF. CDR3 sequence (DNA): TGCAGTGCTAGCTCTGGGACCAATCAGCCCCAGCATTTT.

The chain joins TRBV12-3 or TRBV12-4 to TRBJ2-2, with D tentatively TRBD1 or TRBD2 (5 bases each). V dropped 5 bases and J dropped 2 bases, with 15 bases sitting between them. The CDR3 covers 16 residues. In DNA, the CDR3 is TGTGCCAGCAGTCAGTCCGGGACCACAAACACCGGGGAGCTGTTTTTT. Amino acid sequence: CASSQSGTTNTGELFF.

This clonotype was detected only a few times. The chain has TRBV5-1 and TRBJ1-4, with a tentative D call TRBD1 (6 bases). CDR1 is SGHRS and CDR2 is YFSETQ in the germline V gene. This CDR3 is 15 amino acids long. Trimming removed 5 bases at V and 7 bases at J, with 18 bases between. In nucleotides, the CDR3 is TGCGCCAGCAGTCCGAGGACAGCCCTGGGTGAAAAACTGTTTTTT. Protein sequence: CASSPRTALGEKLFF.

In its sample, this clonotype was seen a few times. The chain links TRBV12-3 or TRBV12-4 to TRBJ2-3; 11 nucleotides align to TRBD2. V trimming: 3 bases; J trimming: 1 base; junction bases outside the gene matches: 9. CDR3 length: 18 residues. CDR3 amino acids: CASSFGTSGTDRTDTQYF. In nucleotides, the CDR3 is TGTGCCAGCAGTTTCGGGACTAGCGGCACAGATCGCACAGATACGCAGTATTTT.

This chain links TRBV20-1 with TRBJ2-3; 8 bases fit TRBD2. This CDR3 contains 12 residues. Germline assignment: CDR1 DFQATT and CDR2 SNEGSKA (reference sequence). The CDR3 nucleotides read TGCACGTGGACTAGCTCGACAGATACGCAGTATTTT. This encodes CTWTSSTDTQYF.

The V gene is TRBV19, the J gene TRBJ2-7; TRBD1 aligns across 9 bases. The CDR3 has 15 amino acids. Trimming at V came to 4 bases and at J to 3 bases, leaving 7 bases not matched to a gene. Germline V gene sequence: CDR1 LNHDA, CDR2 SQIVND (reference sequence). The CDR3 protein is CASSTRTGEGYEQYF. Written as DNA, the CDR3 is TGTGCCAGTAGTACCCGGACAGGGGAGGGCTACGAGCAGTACTTC.

In its sample, this clonotype was seen a few times. V usage is TRBV29-1 and J usage is TRBJ2-1, with TRBD2 as a possible D gene (6 bases). This CDR3 has 13 residues. Between the trimmed V and J ends, which lost 3 bases and 3 bases, there was a span of 9 bases. Per the germline V gene, CDR1 is SQVTM and CDR2 is ANQGSEA. The CDR3 DNA is TGCAGCGTTGACTCCGGGAGCTACAATGAGCAGTTCTTC. It codes for CSVDSGSYNEQFF.

This clonotype showed up just a few times. The junction shows a germline mismatch at one end, possibly a read error. The chain combines TRBV4-3 with TRBJ2-1; possibly TRBD2 for D (7 bases). The germline V gene has CDR1 LGHNA and CDR2 YSLEER. This CDR3 is 18 amino acids long. CDR3: CASSQDKFVAGAYSEQFF. CDR3 nucleotide sequence: TGCGCCAGCAGCCAAGATAAATTTGTGGCGGGGGCGTACAGTGAGCAGTTCTTC.

This clonotype was recorded a few times. The CDR3 region has the DNA TGTGCCAGCAGTTCTTACAGGGGAAAAGGCACTGAAGCTTTCTTT. Translating it yields CASSSYRGKGTEAFF. The chain has TRBV12-3 or TRBV12-4 and TRBJ1-1; TRBD1 matches 7 bases. The V and J ends lost 4 bases and 4 bases, in that order; junction bases with no gene match: 9. The CDR3 has 15 amino acids.

This clonotype has just a few counts. This rearrangement joins TRBV12-3 or TRBV12-4 to TRBJ2-3; 10 bases line up with TRBD2. CDR3 length: 17 amino acids. The V gene end was trimmed by 6 bases and the J gene end by 0 bases; junction bases not matched to a gene: 9. Here the CDR3 reads CASRRTSGAPSTDTQYF. In DNA form, the CDR3 reads TGTGCCAGCAGGCGAACTAGCGGGGCTCCTAGCACAGATACGCAGTATTTT.

The CDR3, as DNA: TGTGCCAGCGCTTGGACAGGGAACACTGAAGCTTTCTTT. It is translated as CASAWTGNTEAFF. The chain has TRBV2 and TRBJ1-1; TRBD1 matches 7 bases. V shed 8 bases and J 1 base; nucleotides not matched to a gene: 4. Germline V gene data show CDR1 as SNHLY and CDR2 as FYNNEI. There are 13 residues in the CDR3. Using reference TRBV2 and TRBJ1-1 for the parts outside the CDR3, the full variable domain is EPEVTQTPSHQVTQMGQEVILRCVPISNHLYFYWYRQILGQKVEFLVSFYNNEISEKSEIFDDQFSVERPDGSNFTLKIRSTKLEDSAMYFCASAWTGNTEAFFGQGTRLTVV.